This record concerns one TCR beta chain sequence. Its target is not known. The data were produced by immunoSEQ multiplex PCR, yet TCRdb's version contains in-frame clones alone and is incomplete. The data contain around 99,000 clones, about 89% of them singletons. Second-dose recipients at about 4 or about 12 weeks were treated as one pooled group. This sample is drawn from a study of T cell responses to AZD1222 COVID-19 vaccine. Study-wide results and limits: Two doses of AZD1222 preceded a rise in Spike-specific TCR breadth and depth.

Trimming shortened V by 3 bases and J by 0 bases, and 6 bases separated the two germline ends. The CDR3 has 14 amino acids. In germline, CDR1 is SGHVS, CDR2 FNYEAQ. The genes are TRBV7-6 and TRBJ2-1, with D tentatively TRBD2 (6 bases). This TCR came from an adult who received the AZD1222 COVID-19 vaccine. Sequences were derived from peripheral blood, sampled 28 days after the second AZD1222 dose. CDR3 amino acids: CASSLGGSYNEQFF. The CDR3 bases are TGTGCCAGCAGCTTGGGGGGCTCCTACAATGAGCAGTTCTTC.